The entry below describes one TCR beta chain. Its antigen is still unknown. The CDR3 extends over 13 amino acids. Looked up from germline, CDR1 is LNHDA and CDR2 is SQIVND (reference sequence). The ends were cut back, 0 bases at V and 5 bases at J, with 7 bases in the middle. The study ran its PCR with 60 Vbeta and 13 Jbeta primers. Using immunoSEQ multiplex PCR, the repertoire was profiled, and TCRdb retains in-frame clones only, with some absent. This table has over 150,000 clones, 80% to 85% appearing once. This entry is derived from a study of cytomegalovirus exposure and HLA in healthy donors. Overall study context: The 95 million to 120 million unique TCR beta sequences, from 150 million to 200 million T cells, were found by an earlier analysis. 81% of a few hundred genotyped donors fell in the Caucasian-associated ancestry cluster.

General study results and limits: Sequencing likely caused a cluster of highly shared sequence variants.

The TCR sequence derives from a boy younger than 10 in good health and CMV-seronegative. The chain has TRBV19 and TRBJ1-1; D remains unclear. Sequenced material: PBMCs. CDR3 region: CASSIDGSTEAFF. The CDR3 coding sequence is TGTGCCAGTAGTATAGATGGGAGTACTGAAGCTTTCTTT.